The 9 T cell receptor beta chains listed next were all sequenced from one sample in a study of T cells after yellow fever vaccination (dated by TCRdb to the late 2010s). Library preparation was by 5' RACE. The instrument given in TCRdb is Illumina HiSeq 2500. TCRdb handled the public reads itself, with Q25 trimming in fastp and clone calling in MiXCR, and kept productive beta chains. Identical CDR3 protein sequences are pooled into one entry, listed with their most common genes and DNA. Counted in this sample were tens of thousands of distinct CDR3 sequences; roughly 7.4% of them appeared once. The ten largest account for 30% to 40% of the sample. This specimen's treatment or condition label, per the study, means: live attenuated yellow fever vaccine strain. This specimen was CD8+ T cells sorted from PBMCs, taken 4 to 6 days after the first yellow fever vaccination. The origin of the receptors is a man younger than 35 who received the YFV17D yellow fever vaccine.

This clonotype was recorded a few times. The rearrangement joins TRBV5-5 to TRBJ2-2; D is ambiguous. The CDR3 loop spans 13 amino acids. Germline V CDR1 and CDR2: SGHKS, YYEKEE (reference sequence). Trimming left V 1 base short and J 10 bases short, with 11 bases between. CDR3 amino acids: CASSLMVAPELFF. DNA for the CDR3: TGTGCCAGCAGCTTGATGGTGGCGCCGGAGCTGTTTTTT.

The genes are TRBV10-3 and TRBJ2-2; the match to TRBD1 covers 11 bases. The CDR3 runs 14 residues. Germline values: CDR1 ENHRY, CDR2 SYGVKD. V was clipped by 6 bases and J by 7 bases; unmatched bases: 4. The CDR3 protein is CAIRDRGLNGELFF. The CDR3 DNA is TGTGCCATCAGGGACAGGGGGCTTAACGGGGAGCTGTTTTTT.

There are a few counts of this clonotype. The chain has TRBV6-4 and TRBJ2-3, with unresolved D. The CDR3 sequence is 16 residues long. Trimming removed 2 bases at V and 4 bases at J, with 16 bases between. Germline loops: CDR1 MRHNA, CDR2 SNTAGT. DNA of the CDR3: TGTGCCAGCAGTGACCAACCAATATCGGCCGCAGATACGCAGTATTTT. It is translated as CASSDQPISAADTQYF.

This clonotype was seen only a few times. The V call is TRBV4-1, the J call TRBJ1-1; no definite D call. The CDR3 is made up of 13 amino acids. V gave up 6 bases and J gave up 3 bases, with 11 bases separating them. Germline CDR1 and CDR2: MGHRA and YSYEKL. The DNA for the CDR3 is TGCGCCAGCAGTCGCGGCCGGGACACTGAAGCTTTCTTT. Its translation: CASSRGRDTEAFF.

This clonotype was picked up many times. CDR3 amino acids: CSARAAGASLGYTF. The CDR3 DNA reads TGCAGTGCCCGAGCCGCGGGGGCTAGTTTGGGCTACACCTTC. The chain uses TRBV20-1 and TRBJ1-2; weak D call: TRBD1 (6 bases). The CDR3 covers 14 residues. The germline V gene encodes CDR1 DFQATT and CDR2 SNEGSKA (reference sequence). Trimming cost V 6 bases and J 8 bases, with 22 bases left between them.

This CDR3 is CASSHLEQGAGGYTF. In nucleotides, the CDR3 is TGCGCCAGCAGCCATTTGGAGCAGGGGGCAGGAGGCTACACCTTC. J is TRBJ1-2 and V is TRBV4-1; TRBD1 agrees at 8 bases. This CDR3 region has 15 residues. Germline assignment: CDR1 MGHRA and CDR2 YSYEKL. Trimming took 3 bases from V and 8 from J; bases not matched to a gene: 11.

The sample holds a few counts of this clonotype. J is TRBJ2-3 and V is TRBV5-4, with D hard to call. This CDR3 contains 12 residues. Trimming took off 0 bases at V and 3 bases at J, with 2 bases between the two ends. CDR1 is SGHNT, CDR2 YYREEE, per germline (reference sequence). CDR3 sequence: CASSLATDTQYF. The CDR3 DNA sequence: TGTGCCAGCAGCTTGGCGACAGATACGCAGTATTTT.

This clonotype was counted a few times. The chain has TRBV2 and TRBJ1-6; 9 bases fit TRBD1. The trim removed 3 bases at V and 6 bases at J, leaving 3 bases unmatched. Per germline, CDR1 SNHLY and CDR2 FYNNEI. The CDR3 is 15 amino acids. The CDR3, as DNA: TGTGCCAGCAGTGATACAGGGGGCTTTAATTCACCCCTCCACTTT. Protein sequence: CASSDTGGFNSPLHF. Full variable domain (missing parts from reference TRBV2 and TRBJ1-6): EPEVTQTPSHQVTQMGQEVILRCVPISNHLYFYWYRQILGQKVEFLVSFYNNEISEKSEIFDDQFSVERPDGSNFTLKIRSTKLEDSAMYFCASSDTGGFNSPLHFGNGTRLTVT.

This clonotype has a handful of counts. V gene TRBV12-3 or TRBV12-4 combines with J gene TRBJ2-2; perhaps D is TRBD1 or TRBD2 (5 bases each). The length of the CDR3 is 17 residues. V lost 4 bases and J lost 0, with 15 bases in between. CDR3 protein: CASSSRRGGPNTGELFF. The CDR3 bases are TGTGCCAGCAGTTCTCGCCGGGGCGGCCCGAACACCGGGGAGCTGTTTTTT.